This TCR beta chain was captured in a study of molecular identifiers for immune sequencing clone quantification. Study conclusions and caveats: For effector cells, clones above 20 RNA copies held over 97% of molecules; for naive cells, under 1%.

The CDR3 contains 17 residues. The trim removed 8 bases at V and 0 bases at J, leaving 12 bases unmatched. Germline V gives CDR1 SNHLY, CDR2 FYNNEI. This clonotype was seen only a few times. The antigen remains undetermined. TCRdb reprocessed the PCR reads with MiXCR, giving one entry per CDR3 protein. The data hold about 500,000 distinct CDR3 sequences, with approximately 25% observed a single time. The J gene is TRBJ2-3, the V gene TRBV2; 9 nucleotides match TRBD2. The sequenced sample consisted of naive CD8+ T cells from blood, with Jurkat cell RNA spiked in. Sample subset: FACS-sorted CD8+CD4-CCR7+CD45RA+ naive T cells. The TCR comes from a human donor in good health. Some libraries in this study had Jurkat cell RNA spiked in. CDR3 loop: CASCQWASGVSTDTQYF. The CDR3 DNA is TGTGCCAGCTGTCAGTGGGCTAGCGGGGTTAGCACAGATACGCAGTATTTT.